This TCR beta chain was obtained from a study of T cells expressing NK-cell markers. Study overall: There were seven HCMV-seropositive donors and one seronegative donor among the eight sequenced.

Reanalyzing the 5' RACE reads, TCRdb keeps one entry per CDR3 protein, without DNA. The sample has roughly 150,000 distinct CDR3 sequences; the top ten hold about 19%. The CDR3 consists of 17 residues. CDR1 and CDR2 from the germline V gene are MDHEN and SYDVKM. The genes are TRBV28 and TRBJ2-1; TCRdb outputs TRBD1, but without DNA this stays unchecked. Sample: blood T cells: a sorted CD56 or NKG2C T cell subset, CD4+ or CD8+ T cells, or bulk PBMC T cells (not recorded which). This receptor was taken from a man aged 18 to 69 in good health. CDR3 in amino acids: CASSFRPGAGYYNEQFF.